This T cell receptor (beta chain) came from a study of tumor-infiltrating lymphocytes in oesophageal squamous cell carcinoma. TCRdb reanalysed the reads using MiXCR and keeps one entry per CDR3 protein. The table lists more than 10,000 distinct CDR3 sequences, nearly 60% of them singletons. The table lists this clonotype with a few counts. The junction and the germline gene differ at one end; a read error may be behind it. This CDR3 comprises 14 residues. Germline V lookup: CDR1 SSHAT, CDR2 FNYEAQ (reference sequence). The material sequenced was blood. This rearrangement joins TRBV7-7 to TRBJ2-5; D perhaps matches TRBD2 (5 bases). This receptor was taken from a female donor with esophageal squamous cell carcinoma. CDR3 sequence reads: CASSPSGIQETQYF. CDR3 bases: TGTGCTAGCAGCCCATCGGGGATACAAGAGACCCAGTACTTC.